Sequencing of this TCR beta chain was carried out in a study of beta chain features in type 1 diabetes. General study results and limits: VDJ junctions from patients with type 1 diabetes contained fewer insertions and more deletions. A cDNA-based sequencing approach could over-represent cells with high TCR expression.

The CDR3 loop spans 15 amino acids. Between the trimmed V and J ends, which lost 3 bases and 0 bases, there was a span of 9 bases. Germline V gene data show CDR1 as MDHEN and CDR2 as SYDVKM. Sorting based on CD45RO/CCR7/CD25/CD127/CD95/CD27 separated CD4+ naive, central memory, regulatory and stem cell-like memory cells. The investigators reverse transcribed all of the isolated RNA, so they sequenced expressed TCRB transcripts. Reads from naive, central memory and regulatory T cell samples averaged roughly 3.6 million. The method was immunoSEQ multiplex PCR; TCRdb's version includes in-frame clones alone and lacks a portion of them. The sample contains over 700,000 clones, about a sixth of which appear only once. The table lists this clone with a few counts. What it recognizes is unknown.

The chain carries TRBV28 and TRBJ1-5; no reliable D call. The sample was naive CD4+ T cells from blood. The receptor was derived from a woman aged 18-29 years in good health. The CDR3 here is CASSFLGDSNQPQHF. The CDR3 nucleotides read TGTGCCAGCAGTTTTTTAGGCGATAGCAATCAGCCCCAGCATTTT. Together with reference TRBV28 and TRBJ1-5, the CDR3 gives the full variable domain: DVKVTQSSRYLVKRTGEKVFLECVQDMDHENMFWYRQDPGLGLRLIYFSYDVKMKEKGDIPEGYSVSREKKERFSLILESASTNQTSMYLCASSFLGDSNQPQHFGDGTRLSIL.